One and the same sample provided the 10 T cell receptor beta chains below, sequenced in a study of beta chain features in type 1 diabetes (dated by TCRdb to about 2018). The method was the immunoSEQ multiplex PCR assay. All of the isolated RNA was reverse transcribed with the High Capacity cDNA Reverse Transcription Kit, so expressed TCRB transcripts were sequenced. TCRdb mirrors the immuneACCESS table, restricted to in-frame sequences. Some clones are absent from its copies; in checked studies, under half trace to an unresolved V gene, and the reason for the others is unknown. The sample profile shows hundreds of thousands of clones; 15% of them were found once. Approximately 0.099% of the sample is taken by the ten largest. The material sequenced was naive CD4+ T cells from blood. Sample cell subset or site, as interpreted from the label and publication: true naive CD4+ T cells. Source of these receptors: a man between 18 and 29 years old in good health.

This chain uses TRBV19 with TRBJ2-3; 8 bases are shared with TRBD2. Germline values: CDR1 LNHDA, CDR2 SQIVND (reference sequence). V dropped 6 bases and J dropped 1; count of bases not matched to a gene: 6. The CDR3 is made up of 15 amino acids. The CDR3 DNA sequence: TGTGCCAGTAGCCCCGGGGGGGTACGCACAGATACGCAGTATTTT. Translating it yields CASSPGGVRTDTQYF.

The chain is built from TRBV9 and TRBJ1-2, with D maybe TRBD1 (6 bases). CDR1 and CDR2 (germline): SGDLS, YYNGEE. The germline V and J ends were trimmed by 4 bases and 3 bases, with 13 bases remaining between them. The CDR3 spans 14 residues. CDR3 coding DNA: TGTGCCAGCAGCCCCCCGAGGGGGGACTATGGCTACACCTTC. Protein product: CASSPPRGDYGYTF.

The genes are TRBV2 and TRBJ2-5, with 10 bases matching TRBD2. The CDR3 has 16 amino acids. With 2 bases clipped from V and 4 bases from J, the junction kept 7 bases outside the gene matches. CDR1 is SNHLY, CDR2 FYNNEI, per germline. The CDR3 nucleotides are TGTGCCAGCAGTGAACTAGCGGGAGCCGGTGGAGAGACCCAGTACTTC. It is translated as CASSELAGAGGETQYF. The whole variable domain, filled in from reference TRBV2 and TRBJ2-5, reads EPEVTQTPSHQVTQMGQEVILRCVPISNHLYFYWYRQILGQKVEFLVSFYNNEISEKSEIFDDQFSVERPDGSNFTLKIRSTKLEDSAMYFCASSELAGAGGETQYFGPGTRLLVL.

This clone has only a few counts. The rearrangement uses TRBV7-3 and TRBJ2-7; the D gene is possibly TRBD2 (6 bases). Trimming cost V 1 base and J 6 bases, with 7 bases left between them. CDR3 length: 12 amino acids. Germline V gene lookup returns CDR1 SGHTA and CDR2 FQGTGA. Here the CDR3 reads CASSLREAEQYF. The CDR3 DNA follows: TGTGCCAGCAGCTTAAGGGAGGCCGAGCAGTACTTC.

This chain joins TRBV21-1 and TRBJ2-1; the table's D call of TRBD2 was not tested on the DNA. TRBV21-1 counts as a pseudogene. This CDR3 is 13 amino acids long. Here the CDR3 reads CASSKRVGVPQFF. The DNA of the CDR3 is TGTGCCAGCAGCAAAAGGGTCGGGGTGCCTCAGTTCTTC.

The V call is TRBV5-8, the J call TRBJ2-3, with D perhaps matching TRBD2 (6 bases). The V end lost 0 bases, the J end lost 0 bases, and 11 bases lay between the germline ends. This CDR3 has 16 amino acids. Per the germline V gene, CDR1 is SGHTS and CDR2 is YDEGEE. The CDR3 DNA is TGTGCCAGCAGCTTGGGAGGCGGGACTAGCACAGATACGCAGTATTTT. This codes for CASSLGGGTSTDTQYF.

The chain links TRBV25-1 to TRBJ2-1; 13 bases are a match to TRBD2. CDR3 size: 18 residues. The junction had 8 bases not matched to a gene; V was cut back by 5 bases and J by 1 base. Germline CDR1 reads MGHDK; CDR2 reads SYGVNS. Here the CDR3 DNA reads TGTGCCAGCAGTCCTCCGGGACTAGCGGGATTATCCTACAATGAGCAGTTCTTC. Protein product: CASSPPGLAGLSYNEQFF.

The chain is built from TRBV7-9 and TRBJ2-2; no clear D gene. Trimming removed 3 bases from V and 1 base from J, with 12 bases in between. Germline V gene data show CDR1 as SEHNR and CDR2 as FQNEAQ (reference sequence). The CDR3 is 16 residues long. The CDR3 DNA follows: TGTGCCAGCAGCTTTTTTGCAGGAAAGAACACCGGGGAGCTGTTTTTT. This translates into CASSFFAGKNTGELFF.

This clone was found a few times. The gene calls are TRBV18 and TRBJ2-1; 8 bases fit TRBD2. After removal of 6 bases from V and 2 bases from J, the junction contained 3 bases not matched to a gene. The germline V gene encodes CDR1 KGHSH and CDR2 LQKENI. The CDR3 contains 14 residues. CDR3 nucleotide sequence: TGTGCCAGCTCCCCGCGGGGGGCCTACAATGAGCAGTTCTTC. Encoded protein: CASSPRGAYNEQFF.

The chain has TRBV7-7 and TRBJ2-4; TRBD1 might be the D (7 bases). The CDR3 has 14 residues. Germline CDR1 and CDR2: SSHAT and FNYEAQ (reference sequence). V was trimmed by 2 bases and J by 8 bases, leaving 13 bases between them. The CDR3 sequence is CASSLPRGVDIQYF. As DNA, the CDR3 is TGTGCCAGCAGCTTACCCAGGGGGGTGGACATTCAGTACTTC.